The 27 T cell receptor beta chains below come from one sample, sequenced in a study of cytomegalovirus exposure and HLA in healthy donors. Measured with immunoSEQ multiplex PCR; TCRdb has only the in-frame clones, and not every one. The sample lists about 200,000 clones, 75% to 85% occurring once. Sequenced sample: PBMCs. Receptor source: a young woman in good health and CMV-seropositive.

The gene calls are TRBV7-9 and TRBJ2-7, with TRBD2 matching over 14 bases. The CDR3 is made up of 15 amino acids. CDR1 is SEHNR, CDR2 FQNEAQ, per germline (reference sequence). With V trimmed by 5 bases and J by 6 bases, 6 bases remained unmatched. CDR3 in DNA: TGTGCCAGCAGCCAGACTAGCGGGAGGGCCACCGAGCAGTACTTC. This gives the protein CASSQTSGRATEQYF.

V usage is TRBV7-6 and J usage is TRBJ2-1; 9 bases fit TRBD1. The CDR3 has 14 amino acids. The junction had 5 bases not matched to a gene; V was cut back by 4 bases and J by 7 bases. Germline CDR1 reads SGHVS; CDR2 reads FNYEAQ. Written as DNA, the CDR3 is TGTGCCAGCAGCTCGGGACAGGGAGGAAATGAGCAGTTCTTC. Translating it yields CASSSGQGGNEQFF.

The gene calls are TRBV10-3 and TRBJ1-3, with 8 bases matching TRBD1. Germline lookup yields CDR1 ENHRY and CDR2 SYGVKD. The CDR3 contains 17 residues. V dropped 11 bases and J dropped 4; count of bases not matched to a gene: 19. In nucleotides, the CDR3 is TGTGCCGCCGGGACAGGAGGACATAATGCTATCGGAAACACCATATATTTT. Residues: CAAGTGGHNAIGNTIYF.

The J gene is TRBJ2-5, the V gene TRBV5-1, with D maybe TRBD1 (6 bases). The length of the CDR3 is 14 residues. Trimming took 0 bases from V and 2 from J, leaving 8 bases between them. Germline-derived CDR1 and CDR2 are SGHRS and YFSETQ. The chain's CDR3 is CASSLGDIQETQYF. The DNA of the CDR3 is TGCGCCAGCAGCTTGGGGGACATACAAGAGACCCAGTACTTC.

This clone was seen once. The chain combines TRBV30 with TRBJ2-2; no definite D call. This CDR3 is 14 amino acids long. CDR1 GTSNPN and CDR2 SVGIG come from the germline V gene (reference sequence). The V end was cut by 0 bases, the J end by 1 base, with 6 bases between. The CDR3 protein is CAWSVAQNTGELFF. DNA for the CDR3: TGTGCCTGGAGTGTAGCGCAGAACACCGGGGAGCTGTTTTTT.

The chain uses TRBV6-5 and TRBJ1-5; 7 positions match TRBD1. The CDR3 consists of 13 residues. V lost 5 bases and J lost 2; bases outside the gene matches: 0. Germline V CDR1 and CDR2: MNHEY, SVGAGI. CDR3 residues: CASSDRGNQPQHF. The DNA for the CDR3 is TGTGCCAGCAGTGACAGGGGCAATCAGCCCCAGCATTTT.

V gene TRBV11-2 combines with J gene TRBJ2-7; D perhaps matches TRBD2 (5 bases). CDR1 is SGHAT and CDR2 is FQNNGV in the germline V gene. The CDR3 runs 15 residues. Trimming took off 1 base at V and 0 bases at J, with 10 bases between the two ends. CDR3 sequence (DNA): TGTGCCAGCAGCTTAGGGACTGTGAGCTCCTACGAGCAGTACTTC. Its protein product is CASSLGTVSSYEQYF.

The table lists this clone with a few counts. The V call is TRBV2, the J call TRBJ1-5; 8 nucleotides match TRBD1. After removal of 5 bases from V and 5 bases from J, the junction contained 5 bases not matched to a gene. This CDR3 region has 14 residues. Per germline, CDR1 SNHLY and CDR2 FYNNEI. In DNA form, the CDR3 reads TGTGCCAGCAGTTCCTTGACAGGGGATCAGCCCCAGCATTTT. It translates to CASSSLTGDQPQHF. Variable domain in full (rest from reference TRBV2 and TRBJ1-5): EPEVTQTPSHQVTQMGQEVILRCVPISNHLYFYWYRQILGQKVEFLVSFYNNEISEKSEIFDDQFSVERPDGSNFTLKIRSTKLEDSAMYFCASSSLTGDQPQHFGDGTRLSIL.

This clone occurred once. V usage is TRBV7-6 and J usage is TRBJ1-3; no firm D call. The germline V gene encodes CDR1 SGHVS and CDR2 FNYEAQ. The V end lost 6 bases, the J end lost 4 bases, and 16 bases lay between the germline ends. The CDR3 consists of 15 residues. CDR3 in DNA: TGTGCCAGCAGACCAGATCCGGACTCGGGAAACACCATATATTTT. Translating gives CASRPDPDSGNTIYF.

About this clone: This specimen includes other DNA sequences encoding the same CDR3. The J gene is TRBJ1-1, the V gene TRBV6-5; D is ambiguous. The CDR3 consists of 13 residues. With 0 bases removed from V and 1 base from J, the gap between germline ends came to 3 bases. Germline V gene data show CDR1 as MNHEY and CDR2 as SVGAGI. In DNA form, the CDR3 reads TGTGCCAGCAGTTACTCTAGGAACACTGAAGCTTTCTTT. Its translation: CASSYSRNTEAFF.

The rearrangement links TRBV5-6 to TRBJ1-3; D uncertain. This CDR3 spans 15 amino acids. V lost 0 bases and J 2 bases, leaving 9 bases between the germline ends. CDR1 and CDR2 from the germline V gene are SGHDT and YYEEEE. CDR3 nucleotides: TGTGCCAGCAGCTTGGACTGGTCCACTGGAAACACCATATATTTT. Its translation is CASSLDWSTGNTIYF.

This clone was detected a few times. The chain employs TRBV7-6 and TRBJ2-2; tentatively, D is TRBD2 (6 bases). V lost 4 bases and J 6 bases, leaving 18 bases between the germline ends. The CDR3 contains 16 residues. Germline CDR1 and CDR2: SGHVS and FNYEAQ. DNA of the CDR3: TGTGCCAGCAGCTCGCTTTCGGGAGACCTCCCCGGGGAGCTGTTTTTT. It yields the protein CASSSLSGDLPGELFF.

This clone was observed a handful of times. The chain uses TRBV30 and TRBJ2-7; 7 bases map to TRBD2. Germline CDR1 is GTSNPN and CDR2 is SVGIG (reference sequence). The V and J ends lost 0 bases and 0 bases, in that order; junction bases with no gene match: 11. CDR3 length equals 17 residues. The CDR3 DNA sequence: TGTGCCTGGAGTGTGAGCGGCGTCAGCGGGACCTCCTACGAGCAGTACTTC. Translation gives CAWSVSGVSGTSYEQYF.

The chain joins TRBV18 to TRBJ1-2; 7 bases line up with TRBD1. The J segment lost 11 bases and the V segment lost 6 bases, leaving 12 bases of the junction unmatched. CDR3 length equals 13 residues. Germline V gene sequence: CDR1 KGHSH, CDR2 LQKENI. CDR3 sequence reads: CASSPRQGSRYTF. The CDR3 DNA sequence: TGTGCCAGCTCTCCAAGACAGGGATCGAGGTACACCTTC.

In its sample, this clone was seen once. The J gene is TRBJ1-1, the V gene TRBV7-9; the D is unclear. Trimming stripped 3 bases from V and 1 base from J, with 6 bases between. Germline V lookup: CDR1 SEHNR, CDR2 FQNEAQ (reference sequence). The CDR3 loop spans 13 amino acids. The CDR3 coding sequence is TGTGCCAGCAGCTTTTCCTCGAACACTGAAGCTTTCTTT. Its translation is CASSFSSNTEAFF. Based on the CDR3 plus reference TRBV7-9 and TRBJ1-1, the full variable domain is DTGVSQNPRHKITKRGQNVTFRCDPISEHNRLYWYRQTLGQGPEFLTYFQNEAQLEKSRLLSDRFSAERPKGSFSTLEIQRTEQGDSAMYLCASSFSSNTEAFFGQGTRLTVV.

The genes are TRBV6-5 and TRBJ1-2; TRBD1 matches 8 bases. The germline CDR1 and CDR2 sequences are MNHEY and SVGAGI. V lost 5 bases and J lost 6; bases outside the gene matches: 11. CDR3 length: 15 residues. CDR3 nucleotides: TGTGCCAGCAGTCAAACACAGGGGGATTTTAATGGCTACACCTTC. Translation: CASSQTQGDFNGYTF.

This clone was detected only once. The chain recombines TRBV7-2 with TRBJ2-1; 10 nucleotides align to TRBD2. V lost 1 base to trimming and J lost 6 bases; unmatched junction nucleotides: 3. The CDR3 spans 15 residues. Per the germline V gene, CDR1 is SGHTA and CDR2 is FQGNSA. This CDR3 reads CASSLELAGFNEQFF. CDR3 sequence (DNA): TGTGCCAGCAGCTTAGAACTAGCGGGATTCAATGAGCAGTTCTTC. The full variable domain, in which reference TRBV7-2 and TRBJ2-1 provide the parts outside the CDR3, is GAGVSQSPSNKVTEKGKDVELRCDPISGHTALYWYRQSLGQGLEFLIYFQGNSAPDKSGLPSDRFSAERTGGSVSTLTIQRTQQEDSAVYLCASSLELAGFNEQFFGPGTRLTVL.

The chain uses TRBV7-2 and TRBJ1-5, with a weak D call TRBD1 (6 bases). The V end lost 5 bases, the J end lost 3 bases, and 11 bases lay between the germline ends. Germline V gene lookup returns CDR1 SGHTA and CDR2 FQGNSA. The CDR3 spans 14 residues. CDR3 bases: TGTGCCAGCAGCCCACAGGGATTCAATCAGCCCCAGCATTTT. This sequence encodes CASSPQGFNQPQHF.

This rearrangement joins TRBV28 to TRBJ2-5; D is uncertain. Trimming removed 7 bases at V and 1 base at J, with 13 bases between. Germline assignment: CDR1 MDHEN and CDR2 SYDVKM. This CDR3 comprises 14 residues. CDR3 loop: CASNNYYGQETQYF. As DNA, the CDR3 is TGTGCCAGCAACAACTACTACGGCCAAGAGACCCAGTACTTC.

The genes are TRBV2 and TRBJ2-1; 7 bases agree with TRBD2. Germline V gene sequence: CDR1 SNHLY, CDR2 FYNNEI. Trimming removed 6 bases from V and 10 bases from J; junction bases left unmatched: 15. The CDR3 totals 15 residues. CDR3 in DNA: TGTGCCAGCAGGGTACGTACGGGAGGAGAGGGGGAGCAGTTCTTC. It yields the protein CASRVRTGGEGEQFF.

The chain carries TRBV15 and TRBJ2-1; no reliable D call. The CDR3 length is 14 residues. Germline values: CDR1 LNHNV, CDR2 YYDKDF (reference sequence). V dropped 0 bases and J dropped 9 bases, with 12 bases sitting between them. The CDR3 sequence: CATSRDFGRGEQFF. The CDR3 DNA reads TGTGCCACCAGCAGAGATTTCGGTCGTGGTGAGCAGTTCTTC.

As regards this clone: The identical CDR3 is also encoded by other nucleotide sequences in the sample. The V gene is TRBV27, the J gene TRBJ1-5; D is possibly TRBD1 (5 bases). V lost 2 bases and J lost 7, with 12 bases in between. CDR1 and CDR2 (germline): MNHEY, SMNVEV (reference sequence). CDR3 length equals 14 residues. CDR3 residues: CASSLTGGRQPQHF. In nucleotides, the CDR3 is TGTGCCAGCAGTTTAACGGGGGGAAGGCAGCCCCAGCATTTT.

The chain joins TRBV6-5 to TRBJ1-4; the D is unclear. Per the germline V gene, CDR1 is MNHEY and CDR2 is SVGAGI. V lost 10 bases and J lost 8, with 17 bases in between. There are 13 residues in the CDR3. The CDR3 protein is CATRPPGSEKLFF. CDR3 in DNA: TGTGCCACGCGGCCGCCGGGGAGCGAAAAACTGTTTTTT.

This chain links TRBV4-1 with TRBJ1-4; 7 bases line up with TRBD1. With V trimmed by 1 base and J by 8 bases, 10 bases remained unmatched. The CDR3 runs to 16 residues. From germline, CDR1 is MGHRA and CDR2 YSYEKL. CDR3 region: CASSQVILGGGEKLFF. DNA for the CDR3: TGCGCCAGCAGCCAAGTAATATTAGGGGGCGGCGAAAAACTGTTTTTT.

V gene TRBV7-9 combines with J gene TRBJ2-7; 12 bases map to TRBD2. The V segment lost 4 bases and the J segment 2 bases; nucleotides outside the gene matches: 6. This CDR3 has 16 residues. Looked up from germline, CDR1 is SEHNR and CDR2 is FQNEAQ (reference sequence). The CDR3, as DNA: TGTGCCAGCAGCTCTAGTGGGACTAGCGGGCCCTACGAGCAGTACTTC. Its translation is CASSSSGTSGPYEQYF.

This rearrangement joins TRBV9 to TRBJ2-3, with 15 bases matching TRBD2. J was trimmed by 5 bases and V by 4 bases; bases with no gene match: 5. Germline V gene sequence: CDR1 SGDLS, CDR2 YYNGEE. This CDR3 region has 16 residues. Here the CDR3 reads CASSPRTSGRVDTQYF. CDR3 coding DNA: TGTGCCAGCAGCCCCAGGACTAGCGGGAGGGTAGATACGCAGTATTTT. Variable domain in full (rest from reference TRBV9 and TRBJ2-3): DSGVTQTPKHLITATGQRVTLRCSPRSGDLSVYWYQQSLDQGLQFLIQYYNGEERAKGNILERFSAQQFPDLHSELNLSSLELGDSALYFCASSPRTSGRVDTQYFGPGTRLTVL.

The rearrangement links TRBV29-1 to TRBJ1-2; 9 bases match TRBD1. Trimming took 7 bases from V and 5 from J; bases not matched to a gene: 11. The CDR3 extends over 14 amino acids. From germline, CDR1 is SQVTM and CDR2 ANQGSEA. For the CDR3, the DNA is TGCAGCGCCGGGGCACAGGGGGCAGGGTATGGCTACACCTTC. The encoded protein is CSAGAQGAGYGYTF.